The clone carrying this T cell receptor (beta chain) has a single count. The source of the sample is a study of blood T cell repertoires in COVID-19. The wider study: COVID-19 samples collected from the United States, Italy and Spain covered acute and convalescent phases.

Original processing methods: Cell counts per sample came from amplifying reference gene primers. The assay was immunoSEQ multiplex PCR, and TCRdb's table has in-frame clones only and misses some. The DNA was the basis for D and trimming; V, J and clone size are from that table. In the table there are 100,000 to 110,000 clones, approximately 86% of which are singletons. Germline V CDR1 and CDR2: SGHDN, FVKESK. Trimming pared 0 bases from V and 4 bases from J, leaving 14 bases between. This CDR3 is built from 16 residues. Sequenced material: peripheral blood. V usage is TRBV14 and J usage is TRBJ2-3; D may be TRBD2 (5 bases). This TCR derives from a human donor in a cohort sampled during active COVID-19. This CDR3 is CASSQDLGGPPDTQYF. The CDR3 DNA reads as TGTGCCAGCAGCCAAGATCTAGGAGGACCTCCAGATACGCAGTATTTT. Filled out from reference TRBV14 and TRBJ2-3, the complete variable domain reads EAGVTQFPSHSVIEKGQTVTLRCDPISGHDNLYWYRRVMGKEIKFLLHFVKESKQDESGMPNNRFLAERTGGTYSTLKVQPAELEDSGVYFCASSQDLGGPPDTQYFGPGTRLTVL.